This T cell receptor (beta chain) was recorded in a study of blood T cells in healthy people across ages. Trimming took 3 bases from V and 0 from J, leaving 11 bases between them. This CDR3 is built from 14 residues. The V gene's germline CDR1 is DFQATT and CDR2 SNEGSKA (reference sequence). Sample-barcoded 5' priming and a J-beta primer mix drove a second PCR of about 6 to 12 cycles. TCRdb re-called the 5' RACE reads with MiXCR, one entry per CDR3 protein. This sample has around 2 million distinct CDR3 sequences, with around 42% found just once. This clonotype was detected a few times. The sequence came from a human donor in good health. The genes are TRBV20-1 and TRBJ1-1; no reliable D call. Material: blood. The CDR3 nucleotides read TGCAGTGCTAGTCATGAGGGCATGAACACTGAAGCTTTCTTT. It codes for CSASHEGMNTEAFF.